Listed below are T cell receptor beta chains from one sample, sequenced in a study of shared clonotypes between healthy human individuals. This table comes from immunoSEQ multiplex PCR, and its TCRdb copy is limited to in-frame clones, with some not included. Of about 2.3 million clones in the sample, 92% were seen once. Specimen: naive CD4+ T cells from PBMCs. The receptors were sampled from a man aged 18 to 29 in good health. Some clones in this sample may be carry-over from other donors' samples. CDR3s include the opening cysteine and the closing phenylalanine or tryptophan. D genes are given only for firm matches. Clone size is stated in some rows and not others, as once, few, many or a class when expanded.

>TRBD1|TRBJ1-1|once|TRBV29-1
TGCAGCGTTGAAGAGGGACAGGGGGGGCGAGGGGCTTTCTTT
CSVEEGQGGRGAFF
>-|TRBJ1-6|-|TRBV29-1
TGCAGCGTTCGGGCGACCAATAATTCACCCCTCCACTTT
CSVRATNNSPLHF
>TRBD2|TRBJ2-4|-|TRBV5-4
TGTGCCAGCAGTTCGGGACTAGCAAGTACCAAAAACATTCAGTACTTC
CASSSGLASTKNIQYF
>TRBD2|TRBJ2-7|-|TRBV4-2
TGTGCCAGCAGCCAAGGGGCTAGCGGGAGGGCGGGCGAGCAGTACTTC
CASSQGASGRAGEQYF
>-|TRBJ2-1|-|TRBV7-9
TGTGCCAGCAGCTTAGTCATTGCGGCGGGTGAGCAGTTCTTC
CASSLVIAAGEQFF
>-|TRBJ2-7|once|TRBV11-3
TGTGCCAGCAGCGAGGGGGGCTACGAGCAGTACTTC
CASSEGGYEQYF
>-|TRBJ1-1|few|TRBV2
TGTGCCAGCAGTGGGCTGACAGCGCCGGGGACTGAAGCTTTCTTT
CASSGLTAPGTEAFF
>TRBD2|TRBJ2-1|once|TRBV5-5
TGTGCCAGCACCGTCTCGTTGGGAGGGAGGGCTATCTACAATGAGCAGTTCTTC
CASTVSLGGRAIYNEQFF
>TRBD1|TRBJ1-2|-|TRBV7-9
TGTGCCAGCAGCCCCGGGACAGGACTAAACTATGGCTACACCTTC
CASSPGTGLNYGYTF
>-|TRBJ2-3|-|TRBV19
TGTGCCAGTAACTCCGGGACCCTAGGGGCAGATACGCAGTATTTT
CASNSGTLGADTQYF
>-|TRBJ1-3|-|TRBV7-6
TGTGCCAGCAGCTTAGGTCGGTTCTCTGGAAACACCATATATTTT
CASSLGRFSGNTIYF
>-|TRBJ2-6|-|TRBV15
TGTGCCACCAGCGACCGGGCTGGGGCCAACGTCCTGACTTTC
CATSDRAGANVLTF
>-|TRBJ1-5|-|TRBV5-8
TGTGCCAGCAGCTTGGTAACCGGGACAAACAATCAGCCCCAGCATTTT
CASSLVTGTNNQPQHF